The rows below give T cell receptor beta chains drawn from one sample of a study of blood T cell repertoires in COVID-19. Only in-frame clones appear in the TCRdb table, and some are missing; sequencing was by immunoSEQ multiplex PCR. The sample holds nearly 15,000 clones, around 89% seen once. Sequencing was carried out using peripheral blood. The receptor source for this set is a human donor in a cohort sampled during active COVID-19. Each CDR3 is given with its conserved first and last residue. D genes are given only for firm matches. A clone size is listed for some rows: how often the clone was seen (once, few, many), or a class if it is expanded.

J gene: TRBJ1-2
D gene: TRBD1
clone size: NA
V gene: TRBV6-1
CDR3 protein: CASSERAGGYNYGYTF
CDR3 DNA: TGTGCCAGCAGTGAACGGGCAGGGGGATATAACTATGGCTACACCTTC

J gene: TRBJ1-2
D gene: NA
clone size: NA
V gene: TRBV19
CDR3 protein: CASSIKESNYGYTF
CDR3 DNA: TGTGCCAGTAGTATAAAGGAGTCTAACTATGGCTACACCTTC

J gene: TRBJ1-1
D gene: TRBD1
clone size: NA
V gene: TRBV19
CDR3 protein: CASRGGQKFTEAFF
CDR3 DNA: TGTGCCAGTAGGGGGGGACAGAAGTTCACTGAAGCTTTCTTT

J gene: TRBJ2-2
D gene: NA
clone size: NA
V gene: TRBV6-4
CDR3 protein: CASSASGSGTGELFF
CDR3 DNA: TGTGCCAGCAGCGCCTCTGGTTCGGGCACCGGGGAGCTGTTTTTT

J gene: TRBJ1-5
D gene: NA
clone size: NA
V gene: TRBV6-2/TRBV6-3
CDR3 protein: CASSYLSVRERGYSNQPQHF
CDR3 DNA: TGTGCCAGCAGTTACTTGTCGGTCAGGGAGAGGGGGTATAGCAATCAGCCCCAGCATTTT

J gene: TRBJ1-3
D gene: NA
clone size: once
V gene: TRBV6-6
CDR3 protein: CASTTAGSGNTIYF
CDR3 DNA: TGTGCCAGCACCACTGCCGGGTCTGGAAACACCATATATTTT

J gene: TRBJ2-6
D gene: NA
clone size: NA
V gene: TRBV5-1
CDR3 protein: CASSLEGGGANVLTF
CDR3 DNA: TGCGCCAGCAGCTTGGAAGGAGGGGGGGCCAACGTCCTGACTTTC

J gene: TRBJ1-4
D gene: NA
clone size: NA
V gene: TRBV18
CDR3 protein: CASSDSAATNEKLFF
CDR3 DNA: TGTGCCAGCTCGGACAGCGCTGCAACTAATGAAAAACTGTTTTTT

J gene: TRBJ2-3
D gene: NA
clone size: NA
V gene: TRBV25-1
CDR3 protein: CASSVGGTADTQYF
CDR3 DNA: TGTGCCAGCAGTGTGGGGGGAACCGCAGATACGCAGTATTTT

J gene: TRBJ2-7
D gene: TRBD2
clone size: NA
V gene: TRBV30
CDR3 protein: CAGGGGAWYEQYF
CDR3 DNA: TGTGCCGGGGGCGGGGGGGCCTGGTACGAGCAGTACTTC

J gene: TRBJ2-2
D gene: TRBD1
clone size: NA
V gene: TRBV6-5
CDR3 protein: CASSPSDRDTGELFF
CDR3 DNA: TGTGCCAGCAGTCCCTCCGACAGGGACACCGGGGAGCTGTTTTTT

J gene: TRBJ2-3
D gene: NA
clone size: once
V gene: TRBV12-2
CDR3 protein: CASRARGGPTDTQYF
CDR3 DNA: TGTGCAAGTCGCGCTAGGGGGGGCCCCACAGATACGCAGTATTTT

J gene: TRBJ1-4
D gene: NA
clone size: NA
V gene: TRBV27
CDR3 protein: CASRGTANEKLFF
CDR3 DNA: TGTGCCAGCCGCGGTACGGCTAATGAAAAACTGTTTTTT

J gene: TRBJ2-6
D gene: TRBD1
clone size: once
V gene: TRBV18
CDR3 protein: CASSPTTGGSGANVLTF
CDR3 DNA: TGTGCCAGCTCACCAACGACAGGGGGCAGCGGGGCCAACGTCCTGACTTTC

J gene: TRBJ1-1
D gene: NA
clone size: NA
V gene: TRBV10-3
CDR3 protein: CAISEAGDGTEAFF
CDR3 DNA: TGTGCCATCAGTGAAGCCGGGGATGGCACTGAAGCTTTCTTT

J gene: TRBJ1-1
D gene: NA
clone size: NA
V gene: TRBV14
CDR3 protein: CASSRRGPMNTEAFF
CDR3 DNA: TGTGCCAGCAGCCGCAGGGGTCCCATGAACACTGAAGCTTTCTTT

J gene: TRBJ2-1
D gene: TRBD1
clone size: NA
V gene: TRBV3-1/TRBV3-2
CDR3 protein: CASSLRTGGGYNEQFF
CDR3 DNA: TGTGCCAGCAGCCTCCGGACAGGGGGCGGTTACAATGAGCAGTTCTTC

J gene: TRBJ1-5
D gene: TRBD1
clone size: NA
V gene: TRBV28
CDR3 protein: CASRGQGTQPQHF
CDR3 DNA: TGTGCCAGCCGGGGACAGGGTACCCAGCCCCAGCATTTT

J gene: TRBJ2-7
D gene: NA
clone size: once
V gene: TRBV5-6
CDR3 protein: CASSPPSGRDGSYEQYF
CDR3 DNA: TGTGCCAGCAGCCCACCTAGTGGGCGGGACGGATCCTACGAGCAGTACTTC

J gene: TRBJ2-7
D gene: NA
clone size: NA
V gene: TRBV3-1/TRBV3-2
CDR3 protein: CASSQGQVRVEQYF
CDR3 DNA: TGTGCCAGCAGCCAAGGGCAGGTGAGGGTCGAGCAGTACTTC

J gene: TRBJ1-5
D gene: NA
clone size: NA
V gene: TRBV6-6
CDR3 protein: CASSPGREQPQHF
CDR3 DNA: TGTGCCAGCAGTCCTGGGAGGGAACAGCCCCAGCATTTT

J gene: TRBJ2-3
D gene: NA
clone size: NA
V gene: TRBV5-1
CDR3 protein: CASRPSGSGRTDTQYF
CDR3 DNA: TGCGCCAGCAGACCAAGCGGGTCGGGCAGGACAGATACGCAGTATTTT

J gene: TRBJ1-4
D gene: NA
clone size: NA
V gene: TRBV2
CDR3 protein: CASKRVGDEKLFF
CDR3 DNA: TGTGCCAGCAAGAGGGTTGGAGATGAAAAACTGTTTTTT

J gene: TRBJ1-5
D gene: NA
clone size: NA
V gene: TRBV6-5
CDR3 protein: CASLQPGLGNQPQHF
CDR3 DNA: TGTGCCAGCTTGCAGCCGGGATTAGGCAATCAGCCCCAGCATTTT

J gene: TRBJ2-1
D gene: TRBD1
clone size: NA
V gene: TRBV19
CDR3 protein: CASSLGTGSPGNEQFF
CDR3 DNA: TGTGCCAGTAGTCTGGGGACAGGCTCCCCTGGAAATGAGCAGTTCTTC

J gene: TRBJ2-1
D gene: TRBD2
clone size: NA
V gene: TRBV5-4
CDR3 protein: CASSEGTSGGAYNEQFF
CDR3 DNA: TGTGCCAGCAGCGAAGGGACTAGCGGGGGGGCCTACAATGAGCAGTTCTTC

J gene: TRBJ1-2
D gene: NA
clone size: NA
V gene: TRBV12-3/TRBV12-4
CDR3 protein: CASSFGGIGYTF
CDR3 DNA: TGTGCCAGCAGTTTCGGGGGTATTGGCTACACCTTC

J gene: TRBJ1-4
D gene: NA
clone size: NA
V gene: TRBV3-1/TRBV3-2
CDR3 protein: CASSQVGPTVEKLFF
CDR3 DNA: TGTGCCAGCAGCCAAGTCGGTCCTACCGTAGAAAAACTGTTTTTT

J gene: TRBJ1-2
D gene: NA
clone size: NA
V gene: TRBV24-1
CDR3 protein: CATSDSSDSFYGYTF
CDR3 DNA: TGTGCCACCAGTGATTCCTCGGACAGTTTCTATGGCTACACCTTC

J gene: TRBJ2-7
D gene: NA
clone size: NA
V gene: TRBV12-3/TRBV12-4
CDR3 protein: CASGGPYEQYF
CDR3 DNA: TGTGCCAGCGGTGGCCCCTACGAGCAGTACTTC

J gene: TRBJ2-7
D gene: TRBD2
clone size: NA
V gene: TRBV10-3
CDR3 protein: CAISESPSGNSYEQYF
CDR3 DNA: TGTGCCATCAGTGAGTCGCCTAGCGGGAACTCCTACGAGCAGTACTTC

J gene: TRBJ2-7
D gene: NA
clone size: NA
V gene: TRBV6-5
CDR3 protein: CASSYSRQGGYEQYF
CDR3 DNA: TGTGCCAGCAGTTACTCGCGGCAGGGAGGATACGAGCAGTACTTC

J gene: TRBJ1-2
D gene: NA
clone size: NA
V gene: TRBV5-1
CDR3 protein: CASSLTELYGYTF
CDR3 DNA: TGCGCCAGCAGCTTGACAGAGCTATATGGCTACACCTTC

J gene: TRBJ1-4
D gene: NA
clone size: NA
V gene: TRBV18
CDR3 protein: CASSQGNNEKLFF
CDR3 DNA: TGTGCCAGCTCCCAGGGGAATAATGAAAAACTGTTTTTT

J gene: TRBJ1-1
D gene: NA
clone size: few
V gene: TRBV12-3/TRBV12-4
CDR3 protein: CASSDRFVGAFF
CDR3 DNA: TGTGCCAGCAGTGACAGGTTTGTAGGAGCTTTCTTT

J gene: TRBJ2-3
D gene: NA
clone size: NA
V gene: TRBV5-6
CDR3 protein: CASSLAGLDTQYF
CDR3 DNA: TGTGCCAGCAGCTTGGCGGGGTTAGATACGCAGTATTTT